This TCR beta chain emerged from a study of blood T cell repertoires in COVID-19. V shed 4 bases and J shed 7 bases, with 9 bases lying between them. Germline CDR1 is SGHDT and CDR2 is YYEEEE. The CDR3 covers 11 residues. TCRdb's table, derived via immunoSEQ multiplex PCR, lists solely in-frame clones and lacks some. The sample comprises about 70,000 clones, roughly four fifths of which are singletons, and 8% to 10% rests with the top ten. This chain links TRBV5-6 with TRBJ2-7; D remains ambiguous. Sequencing input: peripheral blood. This receptor was identified in a woman of 80 years or more with acute or convalescent COVID-19. CDR3 in DNA: TGTGCCAGCAGCATCGGTCCTGAGCAGTACTTC. This encodes CASSIGPEQYF.